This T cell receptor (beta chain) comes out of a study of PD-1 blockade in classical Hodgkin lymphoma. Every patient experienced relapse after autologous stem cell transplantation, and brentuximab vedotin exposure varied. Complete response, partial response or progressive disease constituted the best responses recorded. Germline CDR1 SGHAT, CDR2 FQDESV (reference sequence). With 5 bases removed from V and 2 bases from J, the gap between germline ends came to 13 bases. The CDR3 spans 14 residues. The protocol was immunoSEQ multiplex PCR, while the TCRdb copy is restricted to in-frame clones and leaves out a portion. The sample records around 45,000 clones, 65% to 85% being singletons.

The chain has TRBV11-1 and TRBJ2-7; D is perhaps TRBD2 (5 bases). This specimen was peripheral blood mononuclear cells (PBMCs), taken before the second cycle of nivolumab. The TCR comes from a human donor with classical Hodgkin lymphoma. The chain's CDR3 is CASSARTGTYEQYF. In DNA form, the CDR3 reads TGTGCCAGCAGCGCCCGGACGGGAACCTACGAGCAGTACTTC. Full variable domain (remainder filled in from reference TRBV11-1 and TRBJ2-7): EAEVAQSPRYKITEKSQAVAFWCDPISGHATLYWYRQILGQGPELLVQFQDESVVDDSQLPKDRFSAERLKGVDSTLKIQPAELGDSAMYLCASSARTGTYEQYFGPGTRLTVT.